These T cell receptor beta chains were read from a single sample in a study of glioma-infiltrating T cells. TCRdb re-analysed the multiplex PCR reads in MiXCR, keeping a single row per CDR3 protein. The sample includes under 150,000 distinct CDR3 sequences, 39% of them seen just once. The source material was glioma tissue, nonneoplastic brain tissue, or PBMCs (not recorded which). The origin of the receptors is a human donor with low-grade glioma or glioblastoma, undergoing nonglioma brain surgery, or in good health (not recorded which). The CDR3 runs from the conserved cysteine through the conserved F or W. A D gene is named only where the DNA matches it firmly. Some rows have no size entry. The others give once, few or many, or a class for an expanded clone.

j_call v_call clone_size d_call cdr3_aa cdr3_nt
TRBJ2-1 TRBV7-3 NA TRBD2 CASSLRAGGLGNEQFF TGTGCCAGCAGCTTACGAGCGGGAGGGTTAGGCAATGAGCAGTTCTTC
TRBJ2-5 TRBV11-1 NA NA CASSLARNFGETQYF TGTGCCAGCAGCTTAGCAAGGAATTTTGGAGAGACCCAGTACTTC
TRBJ2-3 TRBV15 many NA CATSSADRRPDTQYF TGTGCCACCAGCAGTGCCGACAGGAGACCAGATACGCAGTATTTT
TRBJ2-3 TRBV20-1 many TRBD2 CSASSAHIAGPTDTQYF TGCAGTGCTAGTTCTGCCCATATAGCGGGACCCACAGATACGCAGTATTTT
TRBJ1-5 TRBV7-2 NA NA CASSLDAGTHNQPQHF TGTGCCAGCAGCTTAGATGCCGGGACGCACAATCAGCCCCAGCATTTT
TRBJ1-2 TRBV27 NA NA CASKEGRGTSGYTF TGTGCCAGCAAGGAAGGCAGGGGAACTTCTGGCTACACCTTC
TRBJ2-1 TRBV19 NA TRBD2 CASSIRTSGRIGNEQFF TGTGCCAGTAGTATTCGGACTAGCGGGAGAATAGGCAATGAGCAGTTCTTC
TRBJ2-5 TRBV15 NA TRBD1 CATSSYGTGQETQYF TGTGCCACCAGCAGTTACGGGACAGGTCAAGAGACCCAGTACTTC
TRBJ1-5 TRBV6-2/TRBV6-3 NA NA CASSLLDGINQPQHF TGTGCCAGCAGCCTATTAGACGGGATAAATCAGCCCCAGCATTTT
TRBJ2-7 TRBV6-1 NA TRBD1 CASSPSRGPYEQYF TGTGCCAGCAGTCCTTCCAGGGGGCCCTACGAGCAGTACTTC
TRBJ2-7 TRBV6-1 NA NA CASSFDSLRSGEQYF TGTGCCAGCAGTTTTGACTCTCTCCGTTCTGGCGAGCAGTACTTC
TRBJ2-3 TRBV20-1 few TRBD1 CSARKPQGVTDTQYF TGCAGTGCTAGAAAGCCCCAGGGGGTAACAGATACGCAGTATTTT
TRBJ1-1 TRBV20-1 NA NA CSAREIGPRTEAFF TGCAGTGCTAGAGAGATAGGCCCGAGGACTGAAGCTTTCTTT
TRBJ1-2 TRBV10-3 many NA CAISEPQTGYYGYTF TGTGCCATCAGTGAACCGCAGACAGGCTACTATGGCTACACCTTC
TRBJ1-2 TRBV20-1 few NA CSVQSSYTF TGCAGTGTACAGTCCAGCTACACCTTC
TRBJ2-1 TRBV7-9 NA NA CARSLSGYNEQFF TGTGCCCGCAGCTTATCCGGATACAATGAGCAGTTCTTC
TRBJ2-1 TRBV7-2 few NA CASSLDYNEQFF TGTGCCAGCAGCCTAGACTACAATGAGCAGTTCTTC
TRBJ2-5 TRBV20-1 NA TRBD2 CSATGTSGRAGETQYF TGCAGTGCTACCGGGACTAGCGGGAGGGCCGGGGAGACCCAGTACTTC
TRBJ2-1 TRBV28 few NA CASSFAGYNEQFF TGTGCCAGCAGTTTCGCGGGTTACAATGAGCAGTTCTTC
TRBJ2-5 TRBV7-3 NA NA CASSLTQGSTQYF TGTGCCAGCAGCTTAACCCAGGGTAGTACCCAGTACTTC
TRBJ2-7 TRBV6-1 few NA CASSVQTGSYEQYF TGTGCCAGCAGTGTCCAGACAGGCTCCTACGAGCAGTACTTC
TRBJ2-7 TRBV18 NA NA CASSPADSEQYF TGTGCCAGCTCACCGGCGGACAGCGAGCAGTACTTC
TRBJ2-7 TRBV2 NA NA CASSVNSYEQYF TGTGCCAGCAGTGTAAACAGCTACGAGCAGTACTTC
TRBJ1-6 TRBV18 NA TRBD1 CASSSAGTAGLPLHF TGTGCCAGCTCCTCAGCCGGGACAGCCGGGTTACCCCTCCACTTT
TRBJ2-5 TRBV7-9 few NA CASSSRRTEPQETQYF TGTGCCAGCAGCTCAAGGCGAACGGAACCACAAGAGACCCAGTACTTC
TRBJ2-7 TRBV2 NA TRBD1 CASRNDRGEQYF TGTGCCAGCAGGAATGACAGGGGCGAGCAGTACTTC
TRBJ2-3 TRBV20-1 NA NA CSAISLVSDTQYF TGCAGTGCAATTTCGCTAGTCTCAGATACGCAGTATTTT
TRBJ2-7 TRBV27 NA NA CASSLSGEWDYEQYF TGTGCCAGCAGTTTATCTGGGGAGTGGGACTACGAGCAGTACTTC
TRBJ2-3 TRBV28 NA NA CASSLEAATTDTQYF TGTGCCAGCAGTTTGGAAGCCGCGACCACAGATACGCAGTATTTT
TRBJ1-2 TRBV4-3 NA TRBD1 CASSQVSSWTGVNGYTF TGCGCCAGCAGCCAAGTATCCTCATGGACAGGTGTTAATGGCTACACCTTC
TRBJ2-5 TRBV20-1 few TRBD2 CSARRLAGGSQETQYF TGCAGTGCTAGACGTCTAGCGGGGGGATCTCAAGAGACCCAGTACTTC
TRBJ2-1 TRBV20-1 few NA CSASGGFNEQFF TGCAGTGCTAGTGGTGGATTCAATGAGCAGTTCTTC
TRBJ1-1 TRBV7-9 NA NA CASSWRVTEAFF TGTGCCAGCAGCTGGAGAGTCACTGAAGCTTTCTTT
TRBJ2-1 TRBV6-1 NA TRBD2 CASVVTSGGYNEQFF TGTGCCAGCGTGGTAACTAGCGGGGGATACAATGAGCAGTTCTTC
TRBJ1-3 TRBV25-1 NA NA CASSDPGISGNTIYF TGTGCCAGCAGTGATCCAGGCATCTCTGGAAACACCATATATTTT
TRBJ2-3 TRBV18 NA NA CASSLNQKGDTQYF TGTGCCAGCTCACTCAACCAAAAAGGAGATACGCAGTATTTT
TRBJ1-1 TRBV5-1 once TRBD1 CASSSATGVVTEAFF TGCGCCAGCAGCTCGGCGACAGGGGTAGTCACTGAAGCTTTCTTT
TRBJ2-3 TRBV20-1 NA TRBD2 CSADGLGSTDTQYF TGCAGTGCTGACGGACTAGGCAGCACAGATACGCAGTATTTT
TRBJ2-5 TRBV29-1 NA NA CSVDRVNQETQYF TGCAGCGTTGACAGGGTAAACCAAGAGACCCAGTACTTC
TRBJ2-1 TRBV12-3/TRBV12-4 many NA CASSLGGSYNEQFF TGTGCCAGCAGTTTGGGGGGTTCCTACAATGAGCAGTTCTTC
TRBJ2-1 TRBV6-6 NA TRBD2 CASSYTSGRGYEQFF TGTGCCAGCAGTTACACTAGCGGGAGAGGGTATGAGCAGTTCTTC
TRBJ1-1 TRBV18 NA NA CASSPPRRAMNTEAFF TGTGCCAGCTCACCACCAAGAAGGGCTATGAACACTGAAGCTTTCTTT
TRBJ2-7 TRBV20-1 NA NA CSARDSLQGGEQYF TGCAGTGCTAGAGATTCACTACAGGGAGGCGAGCAGTACTTC
TRBJ2-7 TRBV6-1 few TRBD2 CASSLPRTSGRGEQYF TGTGCCAGCAGCCTACCGAGGACTAGCGGGAGGGGCGAGCAGTACTTC
TRBJ2-1 TRBV20-1 NA NA CSARGPGEQFF TGCAGTGCTAGAGGTCCGGGTGAGCAGTTCTTC
TRBJ2-5 TRBV7-9 few NA CASSSDDSEETQYF TGTGCCAGCAGCTCCGATGACAGCGAAGAGACCCAGTACTTC
TRBJ2-3 TRBV20-1 NA NA CSERVGASTDTQYF TGCAGTGAGAGAGTGGGTGCTAGCACAGATACGCAGTATTTT
TRBJ2-1 TRBV6-5 NA NA CASSLNLLGEQFF TGTGCCAGCAGCCTTAACCTGTTGGGTGAGCAGTTCTTC
TRBJ2-1 TRBV2 few NA CASRGHSYNEQFF TGTGCCAGCAGGGGGCATTCCTACAATGAGCAGTTCTTC
TRBJ2-7 TRBV4-3 few NA CASSQGRSFSSYEQYF TGCGCCAGCAGCCAAGGACGCAGTTTTAGCTCCTACGAGCAGTACTTC
TRBJ2-2 TRBV2 few TRBD2 CASLGLAGPPGELFF TGTGCCAGCCTAGGACTAGCGGGGCCCCCCGGGGAGCTGTTTTTT
TRBJ1-4 TRBV7-9 few TRBD1 CASSMTGGNEKLFF TGTGCCAGCAGCATGACAGGGGGTAATGAAAAACTGTTTTTT
TRBJ2-3 TRBV18 few TRBD1 CASSSTGATDTQYF TGTGCCAGCTCATCCACAGGGGCCACAGATACGCAGTATTTT
TRBJ2-7 TRBV20-1 many TRBD2 CSAPGLAGGEQYF TGCAGTGCGCCGGGACTAGCGGGAGGCGAGCAGTACTTC